This is a list of T cell receptor beta chains from one sample in a study of T cell clonotyping in hematopoietic cell transplantation. Some clones are missing from TCRdb's copy, which holds only in-frame ones; the method was immunoSEQ multiplex PCR. The repertoire has approximately 8,700 clones, over 75% of them found once; the top ten carry approximately 31%. This specimen consisted of PBMCs, obtained 180 days after allogeneic stem cell transplant. The receptors shown here come from a female patient between 30 and 39 years old who had an allogeneic stem cell transplant, so the T cells may come from the graft donor. Some clones in this sample may be carry-over from other donors' samples. Each CDR3 is given with its conserved first and last residue. The D gene is left open where the match is weak. Clone size, where shown, is once, few, many, or a class for clones that have expanded.

TRBJ1-2 | TRBD1 | TRBV5-5 | once | CASSLDTNRGFYGYTF | TGTGCCAGCAGCTTGGACACGAACAGGGGATTCTATGGCTACACCTTC
TRBJ2-6 | . | TRBV27 | . | CASSPWRGSLGGANVLTF | TGTGCCAGCAGCCCATGGAGGGGATCCCTGGGAGGGGCCAACGTCCTGACTTTC
TRBJ1-4 | . | TRBV27 | . | CASSFLGTGSEKLFF | TGTGCCAGCAGTTTTCTTGGGACGGGTTCTGAAAAACTGTTTTTT
TRBJ2-6 | TRBD1 | TRBV4-1 | . | CASSPLLSTGFTGANVLTF | TGCGCCAGCAGCCCTCTACTCTCGACAGGGTTCACTGGGGCCAACGTCCTGACTTTC
TRBJ2-7 | . | TRBV25-1 | . | CASSELQGMGYEQYF | TGTGCCAGCAGTGAACTCCAGGGTATGGGCTACGAGCAGTACTTC
TRBJ1-6 | . | TRBV6-5 | . | CASSSQGPPNSPLHF | TGTGCCAGCAGCTCACAGGGTCCACCTAATTCACCCCTCCACTTT
TRBJ2-2 | . | TRBV19 | . | CASSIEGLTGELFF | TGTGCCAGTAGTATAGAGGGCTTAACCGGGGAGCTGTTTTTT
TRBJ1-1 | . | TRBV2 | . | CASGGGRNTEAFF | TGTGCCAGCGGGGGGGGCAGGAACACTGAAGCTTTCTTT
TRBJ1-2 | . | TRBV5-1 | . | CASSLPNVANYGYTF | TGCGCCAGCAGCTTGCCTAATGTAGCTAACTATGGCTACACCTTC
TRBJ2-7 | . | TRBV6-6 | once | CASSYSSGEQYF | TGTGCCAGCAGTTACTCGAGTGGTGAGCAGTACTTC
TRBJ2-6 | . | TRBV7-2 | . | CASSPEGRRFSGANVLTF | TGTGCCAGCAGCCCCGAGGGGCGGAGGTTCTCTGGGGCCAACGTCCTGACTTTC
TRBJ1-3 | TRBD1 | TRBV18 | . | CASSQGTGGTGNTIYF | TGTGCCAGCTCGCAAGGGACAGGGGGCACTGGAAACACCATATATTTT
TRBJ2-3 | . | TRBV7-3 | once | CASSSGIILPDTQYF | TGTGCCAGCAGCTCCGGGATCATATTGCCAGATACGCAGTATTTT
TRBJ2-5 | . | TRBV9 | . | CASSVGASYQETQYF | TGTGCCAGCAGCGTGGGGGCCTCGTACCAAGAGACCCAGTACTTC
TRBJ1-2 | . | TRBV10-1 | . | CASSESTIRGDTF | TGCGCCAGCAGTGAGTCGACGATAAGAGGGGACACCTTC
TRBJ1-1 | . | TRBV5-1 | . | CASTELVRDTEAFF | TGTGCCAGCACCGAACTAGTACGGGACACTGAAGCTTTCTTT
TRBJ2-7 | TRBD1 | TRBV30 | . | CAWSNLGQGSYEQYF | TGTGCCTGGAGCAACTTGGGACAGGGCTCCTACGAGCAGTACTTC
TRBJ1-1 | . | TRBV28 | . | CASSSGGRDTEAFF | TGTGCCAGCAGTTCGGGCGGGAGGGATACTGAAGCTTTCTTT
TRBJ2-2 | TRBD2 | TRBV11-1 | . | CASSPLAGGGTGELFF | TGTGCCAGCAGCCCTCTAGCGGGGGGAGGGACCGGGGAGCTGTTTTTT
TRBJ1-2 | . | TRBV25-1 | . | CATYMGGTGGYTF | TGTGCCACCTACATGGGGGGCACGGGGGGCTACACCTTC
TRBJ1-2 | . | TRBV25-1 | . | CASSTLGASPYGYTF | TGTGCCAGCAGCACCCTGGGGGCCTCCCCCTATGGCTACACCTTC
TRBJ1-1 | TRBD1 | TRBV5-1 | . | CASSLGTGGTEAFF | TGCGCCAGCAGCTTGGGAACAGGGGGCACTGAAGCTTTCTTT